The clone carrying this T cell receptor (beta chain) was counted ten times or more. Its cognate antigen is unknown. From the 5' RACE reads, TCRdb called clonotypes with MiXCR, one entry per CDR3 protein. The sample has about 54,000 distinct CDR3 sequences; about a sixth are singletons. Whole-study findings and limits: In terms of TCR gene usage, tumor memory CD4+ T cells clustered together with blood and lymph node memory CD4+ cells, as well as with lymph node naive CD4+ cells.

In germline, CDR1 is SGHRS, CDR2 YFSETQ. Trimming stripped 1 base from V and 0 bases from J, with 10 bases between. CDR3 size: 15 residues. The sample taken for sequencing was naive CD4+ T cells sorted from blood. Documented subset: naive CD4+ T cells, CD4+CD45RA+CD25-. The receptor's source is a female donor with breast cancer. The genes are TRBV5-1 and TRBJ2-5; D unclear. CDR3 coding DNA: TGCGCCAGCAGCTTGACTGACAACTACCAAGAGACCCAGTACTTC. Its translation: CASSLTDNYQETQYF.